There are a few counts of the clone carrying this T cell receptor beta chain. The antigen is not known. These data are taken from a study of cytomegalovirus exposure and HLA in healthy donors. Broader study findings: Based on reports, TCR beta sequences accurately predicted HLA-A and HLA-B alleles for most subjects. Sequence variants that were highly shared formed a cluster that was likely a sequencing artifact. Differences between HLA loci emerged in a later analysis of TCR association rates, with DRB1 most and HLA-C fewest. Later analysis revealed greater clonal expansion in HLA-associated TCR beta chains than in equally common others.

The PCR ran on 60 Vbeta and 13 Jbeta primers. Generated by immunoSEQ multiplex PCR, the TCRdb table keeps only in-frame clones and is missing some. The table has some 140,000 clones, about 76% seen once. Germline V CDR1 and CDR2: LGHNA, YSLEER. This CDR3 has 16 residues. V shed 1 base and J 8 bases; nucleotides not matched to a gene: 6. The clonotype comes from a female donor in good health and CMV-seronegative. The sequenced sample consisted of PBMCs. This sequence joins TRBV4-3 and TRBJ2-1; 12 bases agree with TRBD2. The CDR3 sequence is CASSQGTSGEYDEQFF. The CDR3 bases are TGCGCCAGCAGCCAAGGGACTAGCGGGGAATATGATGAGCAGTTCTTC.